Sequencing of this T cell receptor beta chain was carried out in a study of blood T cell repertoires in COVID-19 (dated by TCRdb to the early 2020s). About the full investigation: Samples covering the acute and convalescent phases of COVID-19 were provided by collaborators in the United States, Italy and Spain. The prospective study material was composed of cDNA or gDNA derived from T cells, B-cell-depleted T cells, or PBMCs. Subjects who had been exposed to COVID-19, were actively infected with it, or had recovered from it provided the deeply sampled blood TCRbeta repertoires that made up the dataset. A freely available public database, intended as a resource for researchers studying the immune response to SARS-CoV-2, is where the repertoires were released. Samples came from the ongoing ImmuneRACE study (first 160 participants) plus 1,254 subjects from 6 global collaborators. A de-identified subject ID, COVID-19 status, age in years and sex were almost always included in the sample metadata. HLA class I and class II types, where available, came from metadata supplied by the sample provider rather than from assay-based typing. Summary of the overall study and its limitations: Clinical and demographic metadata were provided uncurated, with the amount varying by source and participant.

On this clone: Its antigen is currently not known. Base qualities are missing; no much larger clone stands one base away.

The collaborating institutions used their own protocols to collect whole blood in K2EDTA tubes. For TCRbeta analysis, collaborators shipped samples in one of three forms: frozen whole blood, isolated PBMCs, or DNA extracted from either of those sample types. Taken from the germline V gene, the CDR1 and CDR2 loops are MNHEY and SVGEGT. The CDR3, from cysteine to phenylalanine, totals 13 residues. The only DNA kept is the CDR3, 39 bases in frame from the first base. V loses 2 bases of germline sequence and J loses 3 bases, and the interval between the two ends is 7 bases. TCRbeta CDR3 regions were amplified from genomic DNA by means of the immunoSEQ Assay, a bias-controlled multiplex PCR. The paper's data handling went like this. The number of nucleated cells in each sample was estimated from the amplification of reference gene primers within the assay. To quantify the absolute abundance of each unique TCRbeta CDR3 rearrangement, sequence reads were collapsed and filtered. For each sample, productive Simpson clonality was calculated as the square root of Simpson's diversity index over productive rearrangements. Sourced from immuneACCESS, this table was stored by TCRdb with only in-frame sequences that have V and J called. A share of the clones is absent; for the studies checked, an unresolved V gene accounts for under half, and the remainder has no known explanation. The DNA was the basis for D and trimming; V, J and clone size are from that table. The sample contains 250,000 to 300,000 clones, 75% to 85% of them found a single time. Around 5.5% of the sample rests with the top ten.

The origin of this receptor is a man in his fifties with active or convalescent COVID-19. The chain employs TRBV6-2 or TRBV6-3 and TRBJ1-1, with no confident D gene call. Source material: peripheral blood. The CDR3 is CASSYRRDTEAFF. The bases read TGTGCCAGCAGTTACCGTCGGGACACTGAAGCTTTCTTT.